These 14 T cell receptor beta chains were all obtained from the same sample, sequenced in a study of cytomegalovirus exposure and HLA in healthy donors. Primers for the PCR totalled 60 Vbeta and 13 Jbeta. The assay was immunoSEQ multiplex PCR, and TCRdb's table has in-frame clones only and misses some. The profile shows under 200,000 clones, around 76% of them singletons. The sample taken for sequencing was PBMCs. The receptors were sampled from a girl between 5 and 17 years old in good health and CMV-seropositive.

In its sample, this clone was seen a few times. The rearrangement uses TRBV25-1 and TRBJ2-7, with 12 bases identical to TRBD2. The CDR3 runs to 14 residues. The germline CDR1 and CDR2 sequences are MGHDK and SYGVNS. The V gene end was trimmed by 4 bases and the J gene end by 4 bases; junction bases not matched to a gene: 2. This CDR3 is CASSVTSGRYEQYF. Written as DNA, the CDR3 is TGTGCCAGCAGTGTCACTAGCGGGAGGTACGAGCAGTACTTC.

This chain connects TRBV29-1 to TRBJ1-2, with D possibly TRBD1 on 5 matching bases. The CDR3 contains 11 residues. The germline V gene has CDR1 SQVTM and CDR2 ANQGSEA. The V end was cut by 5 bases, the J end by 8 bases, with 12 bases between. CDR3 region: CSVMTVGGYTF. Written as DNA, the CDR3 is TGCAGCGTTATGACAGTCGGGGGCTACACCTTC.

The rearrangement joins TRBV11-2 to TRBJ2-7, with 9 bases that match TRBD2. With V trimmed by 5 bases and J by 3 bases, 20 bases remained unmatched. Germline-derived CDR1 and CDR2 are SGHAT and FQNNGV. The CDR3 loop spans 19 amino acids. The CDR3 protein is CASSPGRGLAISKYYEQYF. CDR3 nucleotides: TGTGCCAGCAGCCCAGGGCGGGGACTAGCAATCTCCAAGTACTACGAGCAGTACTTC.

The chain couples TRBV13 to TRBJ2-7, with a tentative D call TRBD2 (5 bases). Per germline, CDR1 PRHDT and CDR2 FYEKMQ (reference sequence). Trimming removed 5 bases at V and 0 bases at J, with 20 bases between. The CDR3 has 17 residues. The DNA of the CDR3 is TGTGCCAGCAGCCCCCCTTGGGTAGCGCGGGCCTCCTACGAGCAGTACTTC. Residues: CASSPPWVARASYEQYF.

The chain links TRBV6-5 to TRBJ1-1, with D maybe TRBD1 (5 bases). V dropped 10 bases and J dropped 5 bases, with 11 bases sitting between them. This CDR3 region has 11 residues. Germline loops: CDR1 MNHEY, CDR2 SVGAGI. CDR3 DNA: TGTGCCACGCAACAGGTAACTGAAGCTTTCTTT. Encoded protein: CATQQVTEAFF.

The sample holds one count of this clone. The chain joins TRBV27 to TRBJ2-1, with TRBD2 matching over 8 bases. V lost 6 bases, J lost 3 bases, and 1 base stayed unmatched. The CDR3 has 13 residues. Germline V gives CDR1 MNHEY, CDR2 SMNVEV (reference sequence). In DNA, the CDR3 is TGTGCCAGCAGCAGCGGGGGCTACAATGAGCAGTTCTTC. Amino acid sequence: CASSSGGYNEQFF.

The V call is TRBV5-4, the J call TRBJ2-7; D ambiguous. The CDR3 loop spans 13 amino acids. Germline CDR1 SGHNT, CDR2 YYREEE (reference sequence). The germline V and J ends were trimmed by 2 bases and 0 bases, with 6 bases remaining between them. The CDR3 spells CASSFGSSYEQYF. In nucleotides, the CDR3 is TGTGCCAGCAGCTTTGGCAGCTCCTACGAGCAGTACTTC.

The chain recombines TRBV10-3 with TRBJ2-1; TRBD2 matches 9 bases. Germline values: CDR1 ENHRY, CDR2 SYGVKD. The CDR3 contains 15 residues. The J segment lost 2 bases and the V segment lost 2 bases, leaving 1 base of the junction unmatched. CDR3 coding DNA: TGTGCCATCAGTGAGGGCGGGGGGGCCTACAATGAGCAGTTCTTC. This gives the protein CAISEGGGAYNEQFF.

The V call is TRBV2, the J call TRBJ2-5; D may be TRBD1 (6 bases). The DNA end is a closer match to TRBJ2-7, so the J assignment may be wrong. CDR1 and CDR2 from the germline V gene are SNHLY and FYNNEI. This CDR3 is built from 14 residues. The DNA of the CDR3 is TGTGCCAGCAGTGAGGGCAGGGGATTACCCGAGCAGTACTTC. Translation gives CASSEGRGLPEQYF.

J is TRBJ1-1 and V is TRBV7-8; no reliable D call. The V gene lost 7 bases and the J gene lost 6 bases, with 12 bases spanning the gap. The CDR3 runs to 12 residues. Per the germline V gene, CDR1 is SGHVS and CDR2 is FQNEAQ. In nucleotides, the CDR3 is TGTGCCAGCACCCCGGCGGCCGCTGAAGCTTTCTTT. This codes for CASTPAAAEAFF.

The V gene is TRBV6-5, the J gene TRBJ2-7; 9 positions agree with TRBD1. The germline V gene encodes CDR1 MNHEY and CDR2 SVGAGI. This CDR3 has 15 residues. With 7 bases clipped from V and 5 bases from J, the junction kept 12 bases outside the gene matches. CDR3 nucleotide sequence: TGTGCCAGCACCGAGACGGGACAGGGCCTAGACGAGCAGTACTTC. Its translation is CASTETGQGLDEQYF.

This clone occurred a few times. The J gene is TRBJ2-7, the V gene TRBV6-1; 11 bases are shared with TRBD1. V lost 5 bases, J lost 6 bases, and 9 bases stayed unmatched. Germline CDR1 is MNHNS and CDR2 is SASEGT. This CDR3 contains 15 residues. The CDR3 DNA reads TGTGCCAGCAGTTCCGGGGACAGGGGGTGGTCCGAGCAGTACTTC. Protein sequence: CASSSGDRGWSEQYF.

CDR3 region: CAISDPTGSTGELFF. CDR3 sequence (DNA): TGTGCCATCAGTGACCCCACGGGGAGCACCGGGGAGCTGTTTTTT. This chain links TRBV10-3 with TRBJ2-2; D is perhaps TRBD2 (5 bases). The CDR3 loop spans 15 amino acids. The ends were cut back, 3 bases at V and 4 bases at J, with 12 bases in the middle. Per the germline V gene, CDR1 is ENHRY and CDR2 is SYGVKD.

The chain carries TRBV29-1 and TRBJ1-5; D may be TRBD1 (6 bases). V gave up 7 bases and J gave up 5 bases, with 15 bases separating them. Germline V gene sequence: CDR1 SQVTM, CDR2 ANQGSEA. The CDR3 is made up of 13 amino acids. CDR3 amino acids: CSAVTDRDQPQHF. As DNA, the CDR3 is TGCAGCGCCGTGACGGACAGAGATCAGCCCCAGCATTTT.